This TCR beta chain originates from a study of CD8 T cells in ankylosing spondylitis. In this sample, this clonotype turned up a few times. Its matching antigen is unknown. Overall study results and limits: As reported, disease-linked clones showed significant enrichment in matched ankylosing spondylitis synovial fluid. Typical of ankylosing spondylitis blood, it appeared, was a TCR beta motif of eight highly homologous variants. Researchers report that disease-linked clones proved CD8+ and relatively rare in peripheral blood.

5'-RACE, quantitative and with molecular barcodes, yielded the TCR beta libraries. A single record per CDR3 protein comes from TCRdb applying MiXCR to the 5' RACE reads. The sample records about 800,000 distinct CDR3 sequences, 10% to 15% being singletons. Germline V CDR1 and CDR2: SGHTA, FQGNSA. The V end was cut by 4 bases, the J end by 7 bases, with 16 bases between. The CDR3 totals 14 residues. The TCR originated in a male donor with ankylosing spondylitis. The sequencing input was blood, either unsorted or a sorted T cell fraction (not recorded which). V and J are TRBV7-2 and TRBJ2-5; D is uncertain. The CDR3 sequence: CASSSIRATGTQYF. Written as DNA, the CDR3 is TGTGCCAGCAGCTCTATCCGGGCTACGGGGACCCAGTACTTC.